This T cell receptor beta chain originates from a study of CD8 T cell repertoires and HIV-1 epitope variants. Study context: Controls were a CMV, EBV and flu peptide pool, Ebola AY9 negative control, and no-peptide well.

CDR1 and CDR2 (germline): SGHRS, YFSETQ. The CDR3 extends over 12 amino acids. The V gene lost 3 bases and the J gene lost 5 bases, with 8 bases spanning the gap. TCRdb's table, derived via immunoSEQ multiplex PCR, lists solely in-frame clones and lacks some. This sample carries approximately 6,500 clones, around 62% of them seen once, and the ten largest clones take about 45%. Remarks on this clone: Antigen specificity is unknown.

The specimen was cultured CD8+ T cells derived from PBMCs. The chain combines TRBV5-1 with TRBJ2-5, with D perhaps TRBD1 (6 bases). This clonotype originated in a male donor with HIV. CDR3 region: CASSSQGETQYF. DNA of the CDR3: TGCGCCAGCAGCTCCCAGGGGGAGACCCAGTACTTC.